What follows are 25 T cell receptor beta chains derived from one specimen sequenced in a study of blood T cell repertoires in COVID-19. Some clones are missing from TCRdb's copy, which holds only in-frame ones; the method was immunoSEQ multiplex PCR. The data hold 80,000 or so clones, with about nine tenths observed a single time. The sample was peripheral blood. Receptors were obtained from a woman in her 50s in a cohort sampled during active COVID-19.

CDR3 protein: CASSPGTSGRGLQYF. CDR3 DNA sequence: TGTGCCAGCAGCCCCGGGACTAGCGGGAGGGGGCTACAGTACTTC. This sequence joins TRBV28 and TRBJ2-7; 16 nucleotides agree with TRBD2. V was pared by 6 bases and J by 10 bases, with 9 bases of the junction left unmatched. This CDR3 spans 15 amino acids. Germline V gene lookup returns CDR1 MDHEN and CDR2 SYDVKM.

The CDR3 region is CASSQGLAGGLSEQYF. The CDR3 bases are TGTGCCAGCAGCCAAGGTCTAGCGGGAGGGCTGAGCGAGCAGTACTTC. This chain uses TRBV4-2 with TRBJ2-7; 12 bases are a match to TRBD2. CDR1 and CDR2 from the germline V gene are LGHNA and YNFKEQ. J lost 6 bases, V lost 1 base, and 7 bases had no gene match. The CDR3 contains 16 residues.

The chain carries TRBV19 and TRBJ1-4; 9 nucleotides agree with TRBD1. Looked up from germline, CDR1 is LNHDA and CDR2 is SQIVND (reference sequence). The V and J ends lost 6 bases and 7 bases, in that order; junction bases with no gene match: 3. The CDR3 totals 13 residues. The CDR3 region is CASSGTGREKLFF. The CDR3 DNA reads TGTGCCAGTAGCGGGACAGGGCGTGAAAAACTGTTTTTT.

The V and J genes are TRBV19 and TRBJ2-1, with no clear D. Germline CDR1 reads LNHDA; CDR2 reads SQIVND (reference sequence). Trimming stripped 3 bases from V and 4 bases from J, with 13 bases between. The CDR3 loop spans 15 amino acids. The CDR3 nucleotides read TGTGCCAGTAGTATGGGCCCCACGATTTACAATGAGCAGTTCTTC. Its protein is CASSMGPTIYNEQFF.

This sequence joins TRBV12-3 or TRBV12-4 and TRBJ2-7, with no clear D. The CDR3 is 13 amino acids. The V end was cut by 0 bases, the J end by 6 bases, with 9 bases between. The chain's CDR3 is CASSLAQLVEQYF. In DNA form, the CDR3 reads TGTGCCAGCAGTTTAGCTCAACTGGTCGAGCAGTACTTC.

The chain joins TRBV6-5 to TRBJ1-5; D not resolved. The ends were cut back, 5 bases at V and 5 bases at J, with 13 bases in the middle. Looked up from germline, CDR1 is MNHEY and CDR2 is SVGAGI. The CDR3 has 14 amino acids. CDR3 in amino acids: CASSRPGGDQPQHF. Here the CDR3 DNA reads TGTGCCAGCAGTCGGCCTGGAGGAGATCAGCCCCAGCATTTT.

The J gene is TRBJ2-2, the V gene TRBV3-1 (or the pseudogene TRBV3-2); 8 bases match TRBD2. The J segment lost 4 bases and the V segment lost 0 bases, leaving 10 bases of the junction unmatched. The CDR3 runs to 18 residues. Germline CDR1 LGHDT, CDR2 YNNKEL (reference sequence). For the CDR3, the DNA is TGTGCCAGCAGCCAAGATAGGGGACTAGTCGGGGGCACCGGGGAGCTGTTTTTT. Residues: CASSQDRGLVGGTGELFF.

The chain couples TRBV11-1 to TRBJ1-3; unclear D gene. The germline V gene has CDR1 SGHAT and CDR2 FQDESV (reference sequence). This CDR3 contains 14 residues. V dropped 5 bases and J dropped 1 base, with 9 bases sitting between them. CDR3 sequence reads: CASSQVLSGNTIYF. The CDR3 DNA reads as TGTGCCAGCAGCCAGGTTTTGTCTGGAAACACCATATATTTT.

The chain is built from TRBV9 and TRBJ1-1; a possible D gene is TRBD1 (6 bases). The CDR3 contains 13 residues. V shed 4 bases and J shed 10 bases, with 17 bases lying between them. Germline V gene lookup returns CDR1 SGDLS and CDR2 YYNGEE. The CDR3 DNA reads as TGTGCCAGCAGCCCCCGGGACACCCCTGGAGCTTTCTTT. This translates into CASSPRDTPGAFF.

V and J are TRBV6-1 and TRBJ2-3; D possibly corresponds to TRBD1 (6 bases). Germline V gives CDR1 MNHNS, CDR2 SASEGT. CDR3 length: 14 residues. The germline V and J ends were trimmed by 3 bases and 4 bases, with 11 bases remaining between them. CDR3 residues: CASSEGADPDTQYF. The DNA of the CDR3 is TGTGCCAGCAGTGAGGGGGCCGACCCAGATACGCAGTATTTT.

The V gene is TRBV5-8, the J gene TRBJ1-5, with D unclear. V was pared by 4 bases and J by 8 bases, with 7 bases between. Germline-derived CDR1 and CDR2 are SGHTS and YDEGEE. The CDR3 spans 11 residues. The CDR3 loop reads CASSGEEPQHF. Written as DNA, the CDR3 is TGTGCCAGCAGCGGCGAGGAGCCCCAGCATTTT.

The chain carries TRBV5-1 and TRBJ2-5, with TRBD1 matching over 8 bases. V gave up 0 bases and J gave up 2 bases; unmatched junction bases: 9. CDR1 and CDR2 from the germline V gene are SGHRS and YFSETQ. This CDR3 is 17 amino acids long. This CDR3 is CASSLAKGQAQQETQYF. DNA for the CDR3: TGCGCCAGCAGCTTGGCGAAGGGACAGGCTCAACAAGAGACCCAGTACTTC.

The chain carries TRBV29-1 and TRBJ2-5, with 13 bases fitting TRBD2. From germline, CDR1 is SQVTM and CDR2 ANQGSEA. The CDR3 loop spans 16 amino acids. After removal of 7 bases from V and 2 bases from J, the junction contained 10 bases not matched to a gene. The CDR3 is CSAQLAGGPRQETQYF. CDR3 bases: TGCAGCGCCCAACTAGCGGGAGGGCCAAGGCAAGAGACCCAGTACTTC.

V gene TRBV13 combines with J gene TRBJ2-2, with 7 bases aligning to TRBD2. The germline V gene encodes CDR1 PRHDT and CDR2 FYEKMQ (reference sequence). Trimming at V came to 4 bases and at J to 7 bases, leaving 15 bases not matched to a gene. CDR3 size: 17 residues. The CDR3 bases are TGTGCCAGCAGCTCGCCCTCTGGGCGGGAGAAAGACGGGGAGCTGTTTTTT. This encodes CASSSPSGREKDGELFF.

The chain couples TRBV7-9 to TRBJ2-3, with TRBD1 identical over 8 bases. CDR3 length: 15 amino acids. Germline V CDR1 and CDR2: SEHNR, FQNEAQ (reference sequence). Germline trimming cut 5 bases from V and 2 bases from J; bases unmatched to any gene: 6. The CDR3 reads CASSPRGQDTDTQYF. CDR3 in DNA: TGTGCCAGCAGCCCTCGGGGACAGGACACAGATACGCAGTATTTT. The full variable domain, in which reference TRBV7-9 and TRBJ2-3 provide the parts outside the CDR3, is DTGVSQNPRHKITKRGQNVTFRCDPISEHNRLYWYRQTLGQGPEFLTYFQNEAQLEKSRLLSDRFSAERPKGSFSTLEIQRTEQGDSAMYLCASSPRGQDTDTQYFGPGTRLTVL.

The V gene is TRBV27, the J gene TRBJ1-2; a weak D match, TRBD1 (6 bases). This CDR3 is 14 amino acids long. Germline V CDR1 and CDR2: MNHEY, SMNVEV (reference sequence). V lost 2 bases and J 4 bases, leaving 11 bases between the germline ends. Here the CDR3 reads CASSLGRDTYGYTF. The CDR3 DNA is TGTGCCAGCAGTTTAGGCCGGGACACCTATGGCTACACCTTC.

This chain connects TRBV11-2 to TRBJ2-1; 7 positions agree with TRBD2. V lost 5 bases, J lost 4 bases, and 5 bases stayed unmatched. The CDR3 is made up of 14 amino acids. CDR1 and CDR2 (germline): SGHAT, FQNNGV. The CDR3 DNA follows: TGTGCCAGCAGCCCCAGCGGGACGTACAATGAGCAGTTCTTC. Encoded protein: CASSPSGTYNEQFF.

The V call is TRBV5-8, the J call TRBJ2-1, with 10 bases aligning to TRBD2. This CDR3 is 17 amino acids long. Germline V gives CDR1 SGHTS, CDR2 YDEGEE. The trim removed 4 bases at V and 10 bases at J, leaving 17 bases unmatched. The chain's CDR3 is CASSLDRGLAGVREQFF. The CDR3 nucleotides read TGTGCCAGCAGCCTTGACAGGGGTCTAGCGGGAGTGAGGGAGCAGTTCTTC.

The J gene is TRBJ1-1, the V gene TRBV7-3; D remains ambiguous. The V and J ends lost 0 bases and 8 bases respectively, with 10 bases between them. Germline assignment: CDR1 SGHTA and CDR2 FQGTGA. The CDR3 has 13 amino acids. This CDR3 reads CASSLTSLTEAFF. Here the CDR3 DNA reads TGTGCCAGCAGCTTAACGAGCTTAACGGAAGCTTTCTTT.

CDR3 loop: CASRARQTPEDEQFF. CDR3 sequence (DNA): TGTGCCAGCAGGGCTAGGCAAACCCCCGAGGATGAGCAGTTCTTC. The rearrangement uses TRBV2 and TRBJ2-1; the D is unclear. Germline V gene lookup returns CDR1 SNHLY and CDR2 FYNNEI. Trimming removed 6 bases from V and 8 bases from J, with 20 bases in between. CDR3 length equals 15 residues.

The chain carries TRBV16 and TRBJ1-2, with D hard to call. CDR1 KGHSY and CDR2 FQNENV come from the germline V gene. This CDR3 has 12 residues. V shed 2 bases and J shed 8 bases, with 9 bases lying between them. This CDR3 is CASSQRESGYTF. The DNA for the CDR3 is TGTGCCAGCAGCCAAAGAGAGTCCGGCTACACCTTC.

V gene TRBV9 combines with J gene TRBJ2-1; D remains ambiguous. The CDR3 contains 11 residues. Germline V CDR1 and CDR2: SGDLS, YYNGEE. Trimming pared 4 bases from V and 7 bases from J, leaving 6 bases between. The CDR3 DNA sequence: TGTGCCAGCAGCATCAGAAATGAGCAGTTCTTC. Protein product: CASSIRNEQFF.

In DNA form, the CDR3 reads TGTGCCAGCAGCCAAGCTCTAGCGGGTAGCTCCTACAATGAGCAGTTCTTC. Encoded protein: CASSQALAGSSYNEQFF. The chain is built from TRBV3-1 (or the pseudogene TRBV3-2) and TRBJ2-1; TRBD2 aligns across 8 bases. There are 17 residues in the CDR3. J lost 0 bases, V lost 1 base, and 5 bases had no gene match. Germline V gives CDR1 LGHDT, CDR2 YNNKEL (reference sequence).

This sequence joins TRBV7-3 and TRBJ2-3, with 11 bases that match TRBD2. Germline V gives CDR1 SGHTA, CDR2 FQGTGA. The CDR3 length is 17 residues. The junction had 10 bases not matched to a gene; V was cut back by 4 bases and J by 4 bases. CDR3 protein: CASSSGVVAGGPDTQYF. DNA of the CDR3: TGTGCCAGCAGCTCGGGGGTAGTAGCGGGAGGGCCAGATACGCAGTATTTT.

The genes are TRBV5-8 and TRBJ2-1; 7 bases match TRBD1. CDR1 and CDR2 from the germline V gene are SGHTS and YDEGEE. V was clipped by 5 bases and J by 1 base; unmatched bases: 6. The CDR3 contains 15 residues. CDR3 sequence reads: CASSQQGSSYNEQFF. Here the CDR3 DNA reads TGTGCCAGCAGTCAACAGGGGTCGTCCTACAATGAGCAGTTCTTC.